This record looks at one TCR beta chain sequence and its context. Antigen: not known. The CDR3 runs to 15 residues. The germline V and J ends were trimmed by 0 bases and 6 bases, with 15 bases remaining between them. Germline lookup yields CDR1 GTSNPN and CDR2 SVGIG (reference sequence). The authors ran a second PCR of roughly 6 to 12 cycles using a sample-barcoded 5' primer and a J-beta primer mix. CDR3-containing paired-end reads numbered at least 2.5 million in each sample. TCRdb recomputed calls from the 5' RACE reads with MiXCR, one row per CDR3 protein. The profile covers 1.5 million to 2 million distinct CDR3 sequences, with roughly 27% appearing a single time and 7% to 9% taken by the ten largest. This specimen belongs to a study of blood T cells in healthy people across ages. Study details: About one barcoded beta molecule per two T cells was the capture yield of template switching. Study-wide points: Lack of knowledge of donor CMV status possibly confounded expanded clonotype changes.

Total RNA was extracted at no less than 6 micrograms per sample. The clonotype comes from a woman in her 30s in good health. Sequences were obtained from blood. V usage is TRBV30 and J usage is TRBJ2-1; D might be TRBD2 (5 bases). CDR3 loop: CAWSVRNPRGNEQFF. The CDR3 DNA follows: TGTGCCTGGAGTGTACGGAACCCACGGGGCAATGAGCAGTTCTTC.